This T cell receptor beta chain was found in a study of blood T cell repertoires in COVID-19. The CDR3 consists of 17 residues. V shed 1 base, J shed 4 bases, and the junction held 8 bases outside the gene matches. Germline V lookup: CDR1 SGHAT, CDR2 FQNNGV. The data were produced by immunoSEQ multiplex PCR, yet TCRdb's version contains in-frame clones alone and is incomplete. Seen here are some 300,000 clones, almost 90% observed once, and the top ten hold over 3.5%. The origin of this receptor is a woman aged 18-29 years with acute COVID-19. The sequenced sample consisted of PBMCs or T cells enriched from blood (not recorded which). The chain uses TRBV11-2 and TRBJ2-3, with TRBD2 identical over 10 bases. As DNA, the CDR3 is TGTGCCAGCAGCTTAGTCCGAGCGGGAGGGCCGTCAGATACGCAGTATTTT. Encoded protein: CASSLVRAGGPSDTQYF.